The 9 T cell receptor beta chains given below trace back to one sample, sequenced in a study of glioma-infiltrating T cells. Amplification of TCR alpha and beta CDR3 regions from RNA used iRepertoire nested multiplex PCR. TCRdb re-called the multiplex PCR reads with MiXCR, one entry per CDR3 protein. Of roughly 100,000 distinct CDR3 sequences in the sample, around 28% were seen once. The sequenced material came from glioma tissue, nonneoplastic brain tissue, or PBMCs (not recorded which). These receptors all stem from a human donor with low-grade glioma or glioblastoma, undergoing nonglioma brain surgery, or in good health (not recorded which).

Details on this clonotype: This may be a read error, as it is one base from a much larger clone. The rearrangement uses TRBV3-1 and TRBJ1-1; no clear D gene. V was cut by 5 bases and J by 11 bases, with 18 bases left in between. CDR3 length: 13 amino acids. CDR1 is LGHDT and CDR2 is YNNKEL in the germline V gene (reference sequence). CDR3 sequence reads: CASSFTPFTDAFF. The CDR3 bases are TGTGCCAGCAGCTTTACCCCTTTTACGGATGCTTTCTTT. Full variable domain (missing parts from reference TRBV3-1 and TRBJ1-1): DTAVSQTPKYLVTQMGNDKSIKCEQNLGHDTMYWYKQDSKKFLKIMFSYNNKELIINETVPNRFSPKSPDKAHLNLHINSLELGDSAVYFCASSFTPFTDAFFGQGTRLTVV.

The V gene is TRBV4-1, the J gene TRBJ1-3; weak D call: TRBD1 (5 bases). Germline-derived CDR1 and CDR2 are MGHRA and YSYEKL. The CDR3 spans 16 residues. Trimming took 4 bases from V and 3 from J, leaving 16 bases between them. CDR3 loop: CASSPKGVGGGNTIYF. CDR3 DNA sequence: TGCGCCAGCAGCCCGAAAGGAGTGGGGGGTGGAAACACCATATATTTT.

As concerns this clonotype: This sequence may be a read error, since a much larger clone differs from it by one base. The chain has TRBV6-2 or TRBV6-3 and TRBJ2-2; 7 nucleotides match TRBD1. The CDR3 sequence is 15 residues long. CDR1 MNHEY and CDR2 SVGEGT come from the germline V gene. The CDR3 DNA reads as TGTGCCAGCAGTTACGGGGGACAGAGGTCCGGGGAGATGTTTTTT. It specifies CASSYGGQRSGEMFF.

The table lists this clonotype with many counts. This sequence joins TRBV20-1 and TRBJ2-5, with a weak D call TRBD1 (6 bases). Per germline, CDR1 DFQATT and CDR2 SNEGSKA (reference sequence). The CDR3 spans 11 residues. V shed 7 bases and J shed 5 bases, with 11 bases lying between them. CDR3 DNA: TGCAGTGTTTACAGGGCTGAGACCCAGTACTTC. Protein: CSVYRAETQYF.

About this clonotype: One base away lies a much larger clone, so this may be a sequencing read error. The CDR3 sequence is CASSYSIVGELFF. The CDR3 nucleotides are TGTGCCAGCAGTTACTCGATAGTTGGTGAGCTGTTTTTT. The genes are TRBV6-5 and TRBJ2-2; D gene uncertain. Deletions cut 0 bases from V and 11 bases from J, with 10 bases between. This CDR3 region has 13 residues. The germline gives CDR1 MNHEY, CDR2 SVGAGI.

This clonotype has only a few counts. Since a much larger clone is just one base distant, this may be a read error. This chain connects TRBV20-1 to TRBJ1-5; D might be TRBD1 (6 bases). Germline CDR1 and CDR2: DFQATT and SNEGSKA (reference sequence). The CDR3 loop spans 12 amino acids. V was clipped by 3 bases and J by 8 bases, with 11 bases between them. The DNA for the CDR3 is TGCAGTGCTAGGACAGGAGATGAGCCCCAGCATTTT. Protein: CSARTGDEPQHF.

This clonotype was detected ten times or more. The chain combines TRBV20-1 with TRBJ1-2, with TRBD1 identical over 9 bases. The V and J ends lost 6 bases and 0 bases, in that order; junction bases with no gene match: 8. CDR3 length: 15 amino acids. Germline V gene lookup returns CDR1 DFQATT and CDR2 SNEGSKA (reference sequence). The CDR3 loop is CSARDRDEANYGYTF. CDR3 coding DNA: TGCAGTGCCAGGGACAGGGACGAGGCTAACTATGGCTACACCTTC.

This clonotype has a count of ten or more. The chain recombines TRBV6-1 with TRBJ1-6, with D maybe TRBD1 (5 bases). The CDR3 sequence is 14 residues long. Looked up from germline, CDR1 is MNHNS and CDR2 is SASEGT. The V gene lost 5 bases and the J gene lost 7 bases, with 12 bases spanning the gap. CDR3 DNA: TGTGCCAGCAGTCAGGGCTTGGAAAATTCACCCCTCCACTTT. As protein: CASSQGLENSPLHF.

V is TRBV27 and J is TRBJ2-5, with D tentatively TRBD1 (6 bases). Per germline, CDR1 MNHEY and CDR2 SMNVEV (reference sequence). The ends were cut back, 6 bases at V and 4 bases at J, with 18 bases in the middle. The CDR3 has 15 residues. The CDR3 DNA reads as TGTGCCAGCAGCCGGACAGCAACCTACACAGAGACCCAGTACTTC. Translating it yields CASSRTATYTETQYF.